Below, 28 T cell receptor beta chains from the same sample are listed, as sequenced in a study of T cells after posttransplantation cyclophosphamide. Produced via immunoSEQ multiplex PCR; TCRdb's table is partial and in-frame only. Of some 5,000 clones listed, approximately 60% were seen once; the top ten hold about a sixth. Material: memory CD8+ T cells sorted from blood. The receptors derive from a woman aged 60-70 years in good health, CMV-negative, and a related stem cell transplant donor.

The CDR3, as DNA: TGTGCCAGCAGCGCGGGGGGCCCTGGCGAGCAGTACTTC. Translation: CASSAGGPGEQYF. V is TRBV9 and J is TRBJ2-7, with D possibly TRBD2 on 7 matching bases. V was clipped by 3 bases and J by 6 bases, with 13 bases between them. There are 13 residues in the CDR3. Germline-derived CDR1 and CDR2 are SGDLS and YYNGEE.

The chain joins TRBV7-9 to TRBJ2-2; TRBD2 might be the D (6 bases). Per the germline V gene, CDR1 is SEHNR and CDR2 is FQNEAQ (reference sequence). Trimming took 5 bases from V and 0 from J, leaving 16 bases between them. CDR3 size: 17 residues. CDR3 in amino acids: CASSDPTREANTGELFF. The CDR3 region has the DNA TGTGCCAGCAGCGACCCCACTAGGGAGGCGAACACCGGGGAGCTGTTTTTT.

The chain uses TRBV19 and TRBJ1-5, with TRBD1 matching over 7 bases. V gave up 5 bases and J gave up 4 bases; unmatched junction bases: 5. CDR3 size: 14 residues. Germline CDR1 and CDR2: LNHDA and SQIVND (reference sequence). CDR3 sequence: CASSPGQKNQPQHF. CDR3 coding DNA: TGTGCCAGTAGTCCGGGACAGAAAAATCAGCCCCAGCATTTT.

The rearrangement joins TRBV19 to TRBJ1-1; TRBD1 matches at 8 bases. J gave up 6 bases and V 4 bases, and 4 bases lay outside the gene matches. Germline V gene lookup returns CDR1 LNHDA and CDR2 SQIVND (reference sequence). This CDR3 is 13 amino acids long. The CDR3 here is CASSSGQGAEAFF. DNA for the CDR3: TGTGCCAGTAGTAGCGGACAGGGCGCTGAAGCTTTCTTT.

The chain recombines TRBV27 with TRBJ2-7; 14 bases line up with TRBD2. V dropped 9 bases and J dropped 3; count of bases not matched to a gene: 1. Germline loops: CDR1 MNHEY, CDR2 SMNVEV (reference sequence). The CDR3 loop spans 13 amino acids. CDR3 loop: CASGTSGGYEQYF. CDR3 nucleotide sequence: TGTGCCAGTGGGACTAGCGGGGGCTACGAGCAGTACTTC.

This clone was counted only a few times. J is TRBJ2-1 and V is TRBV28; 14 nucleotides align to TRBD2. J gave up 0 bases and V 3 bases, and 16 bases lay outside the gene matches. There are 22 residues in the CDR3. From germline, CDR1 is MDHEN and CDR2 SYDVKM. This CDR3 reads CASSFAYGTSGRRGRSYNEQFF. CDR3 in DNA: TGTGCCAGCAGTTTTGCATACGGGACTAGCGGGAGAAGAGGTCGCTCCTACAATGAGCAGTTCTTC.

The V gene is TRBV5-4, the J gene TRBJ1-2; a weak D match, TRBD1 (5 bases). Trimming removed 4 bases from V and 0 bases from J, with 16 bases in between. The CDR3 length is 16 residues. The germline CDR1 and CDR2 sequences are SGHNT and YYREEE (reference sequence). CDR3 protein: CASSGDSFIANYGYTF. The DNA for the CDR3 is TGTGCCAGCAGCGGAGACAGTTTTATAGCTAACTATGGCTACACCTTC.

This rearrangement joins TRBV10-1 to TRBJ2-7; D not resolved. Trimming took off 5 bases at V and 5 bases at J, with 10 bases between the two ends. The CDR3 totals 12 residues. Germline V gene data show CDR1 as WNHNN and CDR2 as SYGVQD (reference sequence). This CDR3 is CASSSQAHEQYF. CDR3 nucleotide sequence: TGCGCCAGCAGTAGCCAGGCCCACGAGCAGTACTTC.

CDR3 sequence: CASTPPSGGSLSYNEQFF. DNA for the CDR3: TGTGCCAGCACTCCCCCTAGCGGGGGCTCCCTCTCCTACAATGAGCAGTTCTTC. This chain joins TRBV27 and TRBJ2-1; 10 bases match TRBD2. Trimming at V came to 7 bases and at J to 0 bases, leaving 12 bases not matched to a gene. Germline V gene data show CDR1 as MNHEY and CDR2 as SMNVEV (reference sequence). CDR3 length: 18 residues.

The rearrangement joins TRBV28 to TRBJ2-6; possible D gene TRBD1, 5 bases. Trimming cost V 6 bases and J 0 bases, with 12 bases left between them. From germline, CDR1 is MDHEN and CDR2 SYDVKM. This CDR3 has 16 amino acids. The CDR3 reads CASSDRTISGANVLTF. DNA of the CDR3: TGTGCCAGCAGCGACAGAACAATCTCTGGGGCCAACGTCCTGACTTTC.

This chain joins TRBV9 and TRBJ1-2; 9 bases line up with TRBD1. Unmatched junction bases numbered 9, after V lost 0 bases and J lost 0 bases. CDR3 length equals 18 residues. Looked up from germline, CDR1 is SGDLS and CDR2 is YYNGEE. CDR3 loop: CASSVGPGQGLANYGYTF. The DNA for the CDR3 is TGTGCCAGCAGCGTAGGACCGGGACAGGGACTAGCTAACTATGGCTACACCTTC.

The chain links TRBV5-5 to TRBJ2-1; 14 bases fit TRBD2. This CDR3 is built from 18 residues. V trimming: 1 base; J trimming: 7 bases; junction bases outside the gene matches: 10. Germline CDR1 SGHKS, CDR2 YYEKEE (reference sequence). The CDR3 DNA follows: TGTGCCAGCAGCTTGACCCCCGGACTAGCGGGGGGTCGTAATGAGCAGTTCTTC. Protein product: CASSLTPGLAGGRNEQFF. Using reference TRBV5-5 and TRBJ2-1 for the parts outside the CDR3, the full variable domain is DAGVTQSPTHLIKTRGQQVTLRCSPISGHKSVSWYQQVLGQGPQFIFQYYEKEERGRGNFPDRFSARQFPNYSSELNVNALLLGDSALYLCASSLTPGLAGGRNEQFFGPGTRLTVL.

The chain employs TRBV30 and TRBJ1-1; D is perhaps TRBD1 (5 bases). The germline V gene encodes CDR1 GTSNPN and CDR2 SVGIG (reference sequence). The CDR3 has 13 amino acids. Trimming left V 3 bases short and J 0 bases short, with 8 bases between. This chain's CDR3 is CAWSDRLNTEAFF. The CDR3 DNA reads as TGTGCCTGGAGCGACAGATTGAACACTGAAGCTTTCTTT. Variable domain in full (rest from reference TRBV30 and TRBJ1-1): SQTIHQWPATLVQPVGSPLSLECTVEGTSNPNLYWYRQAAGRGLQLLFYSVGIGQISSEVPQNLSASRPQDRQFILSSKKLLLSDSGFYLCAWSDRLNTEAFFGQGTRLTVV.

The V and J genes are TRBV30 and TRBJ2-5, with D possibly TRBD2 on 7 matching bases. The DNA end favors TRBJ2-7, so the J call may be wrong. Germline loops: CDR1 GTSNPN, CDR2 SVGIG (reference sequence). The CDR3 runs to 15 residues. CDR3 protein: CAWTFGAGASYEQYF. The CDR3 DNA is TGTGCCTGGACCTTCGGGGCGGGGGCTTCCTACGAGCAGTACTTC.

The J gene is TRBJ2-7, the V gene TRBV29-1; 8 nucleotides line up with TRBD2. From germline, CDR1 is SQVTM and CDR2 ANQGSEA. The length of the CDR3 is 13 residues. V lost 7 bases and J lost 1; bases outside the gene matches: 6. CDR3 in DNA: TGCAGCGCACGGGGGGGGGAGTCCTACGAGCAGTACTTC. It translates to CSARGGESYEQYF.

This clone turned up a few times. This same CDR3 is encoded by further DNA sequences in the sample. The CDR3 sequence is CASSIVAGGYEQYF. CDR3 DNA: TGTGCCAGTAGTATCGTTGCGGGAGGCTACGAGCAGTACTTC. This chain joins TRBV19 and TRBJ2-7; TRBD2 matches 8 bases. Germline lookup yields CDR1 LNHDA and CDR2 SQIVND (reference sequence). Trimming removed 3 bases from V and 3 bases from J; junction bases left unmatched: 4. The CDR3 is 14 residues long.

This rearrangement joins TRBV9 to TRBJ2-2; D remains unclear. Deletions cut 0 bases from V and 4 bases from J, with 10 bases between. The CDR3 has 15 residues. Germline V gene data show CDR1 as SGDLS and CDR2 as YYNGEE. The CDR3 protein is CASSVELTSTGELFF. DNA of the CDR3: TGTGCCAGCAGCGTAGAGCTAACCTCCACCGGGGAGCTGTTTTTT. Full variable domain (missing parts from reference TRBV9 and TRBJ2-2): DSGVTQTPKHLITATGQRVTLRCSPRSGDLSVYWYQQSLDQGLQFLIQYYNGEERAKGNILERFSAQQFPDLHSELNLSSLELGDSALYFCASSVELTSTGELFFGEGSRLTVL.

The gene calls are TRBV5-1 and TRBJ2-1, with TRBD2 matching 8 bases. The CDR3 has 15 residues. Looked up from germline, CDR1 is SGHRS and CDR2 is YFSETQ. V shed 8 bases, J shed 9 bases, and the junction held 16 bases outside the gene matches. The CDR3 bases are TGCGCCAGTCGCCTCCGGGGGGGCCCCGTGGGTGAGCAGTTCTTC. It translates to CASRLRGGPVGEQFF.

The chain combines TRBV5-1 with TRBJ2-1; 8 bases fit TRBD1. The CDR3 runs to 15 residues. Germline loops: CDR1 SGHRS, CDR2 YFSETQ. The trim removed 4 bases at V and 6 bases at J, leaving 9 bases unmatched. CDR3 in amino acids: CASSVTGANGNEQFF. The DNA for the CDR3 is TGCGCCAGCAGCGTGACAGGGGCTAACGGCAATGAGCAGTTCTTC. Looking up the rest from reference TRBV5-1 and TRBJ2-1 gives the full variable domain: KAGVTQTPRYLIKTRGQQVTLSCSPISGHRSVSWYQQTPGQGLQFLFEYFSETQRNKGNFPGRFSGRQFSNSRSEMNVSTLELGDSALYLCASSVTGANGNEQFFGPGTRLTVL.

The J gene is TRBJ1-6, the V gene TRBV6-4; possible D gene TRBD1, 5 bases. Germline CDR1 is MRHNA and CDR2 is SNTAGT. CDR3 length equals 17 residues. V was cut by 8 bases and J by 2 bases, with 19 bases left in between. The CDR3, as DNA: TGTGCCAGCCAAGAGCTCCCAGGGCTCCCCTATAATTCACCCCTCCACTTT. It translates to CASQELPGLPYNSPLHF.

This chain connects TRBV27 to TRBJ2-7; TRBD2 matches 10 bases. Germline V gene data show CDR1 as MNHEY and CDR2 as SMNVEV (reference sequence). The V and J ends lost 4 bases and 3 bases, in that order; junction bases with no gene match: 6. This CDR3 region has 15 residues. CDR3 loop: CASSSGLAVSYEQYF. The DNA of the CDR3 is TGTGCCAGCAGTTCCGGACTAGCGGTAAGCTACGAGCAGTACTTC.

The rearrangement uses TRBV27 and TRBJ2-5, with 10 nucleotides matching TRBD1. Germline assignment: CDR1 MNHEY and CDR2 SMNVEV (reference sequence). The CDR3 runs to 15 residues. Unmatched junction bases numbered 10, after V lost 7 bases and J lost 5 bases. The CDR3 is CASKGRQGAMETQYF. Written as DNA, the CDR3 is TGTGCCAGCAAAGGGAGACAGGGGGCGATGGAGACCCAGTACTTC.

This chain connects TRBV7-9 to TRBJ1-3, with D maybe TRBD1 (6 bases). Trimming removed 5 bases at V and 7 bases at J, with 18 bases between. This CDR3 spans 15 amino acids. Germline V gives CDR1 SEHNR, CDR2 FQNEAQ (reference sequence). This chain's CDR3 is CASSQGLSEGNTIYF. The CDR3 nucleotides are TGTGCCAGCAGCCAGGGGCTCTCTGAGGGCAACACCATATATTTT. The variable domain in full, with the rest retrieved from reference TRBV7-9 and TRBJ1-3, is DTGVSQNPRHKITKRGQNVTFRCDPISEHNRLYWYRQTLGQGPEFLTYFQNEAQLEKSRLLSDRFSAERPKGSFSTLEIQRTEQGDSAMYLCASSQGLSEGNTIYFGEGSWLTVV.

The J gene is TRBJ2-7, the V gene TRBV4-1; tentatively, D is TRBD2 (7 bases). The germline V and J ends were trimmed by 4 bases and 1 base, with 14 bases remaining between them. CDR1 is MGHRA and CDR2 is YSYEKL in the germline V gene. This CDR3 has 15 amino acids. CDR3 coding DNA: TGCGCCAGCAGCCGGGAGGGACATACTTCCTACGAGCAGTACTTC. Translation gives CASSREGHTSYEQYF.

There are a few counts of this clone. The chain joins TRBV7-9 to TRBJ1-4, with D unclear. The V end lost 5 bases, the J end lost 8 bases, and 18 bases lay between the germline ends. The CDR3 extends over 15 amino acids. Germline V lookup: CDR1 SEHNR, CDR2 FQNEAQ (reference sequence). CDR3 bases: TGTGCCAGCAGCCGCGGGGTAATCGGGGAGGAAAAACTGTTTTTT. The encoded protein is CASSRGVIGEEKLFF.

The chain couples TRBV9 to TRBJ2-1; TRBD2 aligns across 11 bases. The V and J ends lost 3 bases and 6 bases, in that order; junction bases with no gene match: 8. Germline assignment: CDR1 SGDLS and CDR2 YYNGEE. This CDR3 has 16 residues. The CDR3 reads CASSGTRLAGLNEQFF. The CDR3 DNA is TGTGCCAGCAGCGGGACGAGACTAGCGGGGCTCAATGAGCAGTTCTTC.

V gene TRBV9 combines with J gene TRBJ2-7, with 9 bases identical to TRBD1. This CDR3 is 15 amino acids long. V lost 4 bases, J lost 2 bases, and 7 bases stayed unmatched. Germline lookup yields CDR1 SGDLS and CDR2 YYNGEE. The CDR3 DNA reads TGTGCCAGCAGCCCCGGGACAGGGATGGCCTACGAGCAGTACTTC. Translation: CASSPGTGMAYEQYF.

This clone was found a few times. The chain carries TRBV5-5 and TRBJ1-2, with 7 bases lining up with TRBD1. The CDR3 has 14 residues. The V gene end was trimmed by 0 bases and the J gene end by 5 bases; junction bases not matched to a gene: 4. From germline, CDR1 is SGHKS and CDR2 YYEKEE (reference sequence). The CDR3 loop is CASSLGTGVYGYTF. As DNA, the CDR3 is TGTGCCAGCAGCTTGGGTACAGGGGTATATGGCTACACCTTC.